This T cell receptor (beta chain) originates from a study of blood T cell repertoires in COVID-19. Seattle cases were enrolled at active infection and followed longitudinally. As originally analysed: Quantification of nucleated cells was approximated via reference gene primer amplification. Sequencing was performed with immunoSEQ multiplex PCR; in TCRdb, only in-frame clones are kept and a portion is missing. That table furnishes V, J and clone size, whereas the DNA furnished D and trimming. The sample lists roughly 340,000 clones; about 90% were seen once. This TCR derives from a woman aged 30 to 39 with COVID-19, enrolled during active disease. The sequenced sample was peripheral blood.

CDR3 protein: CASSSPGGPNTEAFF. The CDR3 DNA reads as TGTGCCAGCAGCTCACCAGGAGGGCCGAACACTGAAGCTTTCTTT. This chain links TRBV9 with TRBJ1-1; D not certain. The V end lost 4 bases, the J end lost 1 base, and 14 bases lay between the germline ends. Germline loops: CDR1 SGDLS, CDR2 YYNGEE. This CDR3 has 15 amino acids.